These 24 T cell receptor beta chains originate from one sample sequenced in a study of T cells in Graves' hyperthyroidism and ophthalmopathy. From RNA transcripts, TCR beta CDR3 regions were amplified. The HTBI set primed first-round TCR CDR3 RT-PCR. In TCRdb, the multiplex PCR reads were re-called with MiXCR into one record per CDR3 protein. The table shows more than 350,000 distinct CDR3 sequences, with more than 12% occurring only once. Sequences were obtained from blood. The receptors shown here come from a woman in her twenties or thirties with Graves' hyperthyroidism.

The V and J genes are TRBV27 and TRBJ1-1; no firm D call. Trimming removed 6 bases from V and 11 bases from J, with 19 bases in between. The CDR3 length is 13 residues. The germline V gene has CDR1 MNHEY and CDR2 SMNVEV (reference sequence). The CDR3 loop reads CASRTGPHSGAFF. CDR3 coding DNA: TGTGCCAGCAGAACCGGGCCCCACTCTGGCGCTTTCTTT.

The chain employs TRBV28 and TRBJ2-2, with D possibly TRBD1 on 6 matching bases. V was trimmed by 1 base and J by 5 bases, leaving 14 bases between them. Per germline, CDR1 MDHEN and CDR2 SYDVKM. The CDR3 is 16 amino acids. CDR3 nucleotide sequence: TGTGCCAGCAGTTTATACAGGGTTAAGGGAACCGGGGAGCTGTTTTTT. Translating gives CASSLYRVKGTGELFF.

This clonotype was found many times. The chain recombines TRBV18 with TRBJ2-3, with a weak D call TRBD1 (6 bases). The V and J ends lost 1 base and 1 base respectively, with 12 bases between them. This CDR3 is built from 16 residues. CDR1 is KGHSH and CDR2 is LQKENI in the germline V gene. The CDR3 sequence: CASSPRSQGRTDTQYF. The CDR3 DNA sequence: TGTGCCAGCTCACCACGGTCACAGGGCCGCACAGATACGCAGTATTTT.

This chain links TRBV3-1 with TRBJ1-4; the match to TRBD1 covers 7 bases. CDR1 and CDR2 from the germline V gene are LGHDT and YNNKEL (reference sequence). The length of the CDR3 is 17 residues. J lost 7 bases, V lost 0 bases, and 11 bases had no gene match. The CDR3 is CASSQEGLEQGREKLFF. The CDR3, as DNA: TGTGCCAGCAGCCAAGAGGGGCTTGAACAGGGGCGTGAAAAACTGTTTTTT.

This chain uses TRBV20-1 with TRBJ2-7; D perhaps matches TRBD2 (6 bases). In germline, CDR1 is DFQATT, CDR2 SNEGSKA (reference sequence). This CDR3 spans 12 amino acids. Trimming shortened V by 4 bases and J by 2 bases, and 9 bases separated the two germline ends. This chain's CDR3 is CSAMRGPYEQYF. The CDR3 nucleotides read TGCAGTGCTATGCGGGGACCCTACGAGCAGTACTTC.

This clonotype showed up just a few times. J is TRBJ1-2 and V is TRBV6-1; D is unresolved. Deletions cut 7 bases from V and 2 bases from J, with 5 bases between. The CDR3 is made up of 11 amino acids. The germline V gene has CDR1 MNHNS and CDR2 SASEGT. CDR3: CASMWNYGYTF. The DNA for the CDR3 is TGTGCCAGCATGTGGAACTATGGCTACACCTTC.

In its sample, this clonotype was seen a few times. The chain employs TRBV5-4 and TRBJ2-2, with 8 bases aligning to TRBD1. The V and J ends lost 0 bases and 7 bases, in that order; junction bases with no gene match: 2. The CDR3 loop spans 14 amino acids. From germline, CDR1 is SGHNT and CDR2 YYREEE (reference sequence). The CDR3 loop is CASSLGQGNGELFF. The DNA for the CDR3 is TGTGCCAGCAGCTTGGGACAGGGGAACGGGGAGCTGTTTTTT.

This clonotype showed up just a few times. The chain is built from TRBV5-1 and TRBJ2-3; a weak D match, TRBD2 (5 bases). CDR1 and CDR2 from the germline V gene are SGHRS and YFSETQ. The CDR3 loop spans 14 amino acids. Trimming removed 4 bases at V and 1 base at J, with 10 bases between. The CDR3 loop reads CASSPGSRTDTQYF. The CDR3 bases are TGCGCCAGCAGCCCGGGGAGCCGCACAGATACGCAGTATTTT.

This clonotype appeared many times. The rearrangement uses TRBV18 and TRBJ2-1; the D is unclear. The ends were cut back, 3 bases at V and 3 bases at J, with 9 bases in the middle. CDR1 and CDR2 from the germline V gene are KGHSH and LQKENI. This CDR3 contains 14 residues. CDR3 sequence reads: CASSPSSGYNEQFF. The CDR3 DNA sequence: TGTGCCAGCTCACCCTCTTCAGGCTACAATGAGCAGTTCTTC.

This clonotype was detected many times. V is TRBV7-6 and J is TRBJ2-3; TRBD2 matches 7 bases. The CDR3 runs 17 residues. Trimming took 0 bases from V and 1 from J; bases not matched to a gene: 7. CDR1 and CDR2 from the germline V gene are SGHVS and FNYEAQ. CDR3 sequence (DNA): TGTGCCAGCAGCTTAGCTCCACTAGCGACGCGCACAGATACGCAGTATTTT. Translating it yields CASSLAPLATRTDTQYF.

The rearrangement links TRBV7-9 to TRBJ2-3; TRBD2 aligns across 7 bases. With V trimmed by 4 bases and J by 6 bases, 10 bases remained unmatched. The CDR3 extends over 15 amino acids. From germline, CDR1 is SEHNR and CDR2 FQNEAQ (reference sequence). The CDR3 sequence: CASSSWEGRADTQYF. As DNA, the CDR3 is TGTGCCAGCAGCTCTTGGGAGGGCCGGGCGGATACGCAGTATTTT.

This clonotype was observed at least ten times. The CDR3 region is CASSFGQEQPQHF. The CDR3 DNA sequence: TGTGCCAGCTCATTTGGACAGGAACAGCCCCAGCATTTT. The chain combines TRBV27 with TRBJ1-5, with TRBD1 matching over 7 bases. Unmatched junction bases numbered 8, after V lost 8 bases and J lost 7 bases. The germline gives CDR1 MNHEY, CDR2 SMNVEV (reference sequence). The CDR3 loop spans 13 amino acids.

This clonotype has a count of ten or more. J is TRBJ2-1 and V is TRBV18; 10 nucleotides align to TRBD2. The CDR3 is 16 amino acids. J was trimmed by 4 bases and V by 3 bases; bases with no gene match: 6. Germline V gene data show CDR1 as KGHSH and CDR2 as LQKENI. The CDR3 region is CASSPGLAASYNEQFF. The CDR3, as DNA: TGTGCCAGCTCACCCGGACTAGCGGCATCGTACAATGAGCAGTTCTTC.

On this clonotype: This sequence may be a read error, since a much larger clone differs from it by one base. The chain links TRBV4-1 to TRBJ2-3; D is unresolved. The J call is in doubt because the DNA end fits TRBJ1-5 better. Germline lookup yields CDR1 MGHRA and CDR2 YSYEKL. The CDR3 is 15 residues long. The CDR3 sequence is CASSQEPSGTDTQHF. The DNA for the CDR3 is TGCGCCAGCAGCCAAGAGCCCTCCGGCACAGATACGCAGCATTTT.

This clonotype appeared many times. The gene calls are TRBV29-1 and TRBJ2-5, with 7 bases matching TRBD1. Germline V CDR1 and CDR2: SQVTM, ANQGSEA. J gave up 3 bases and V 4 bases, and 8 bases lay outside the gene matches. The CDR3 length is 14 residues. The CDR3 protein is CSVGRDREKETQYF. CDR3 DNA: TGCAGCGTTGGAAGAGACAGGGAAAAAGAGACCCAGTACTTC. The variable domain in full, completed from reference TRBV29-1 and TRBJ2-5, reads SAVISQKPSRDICQRGTSLTIQCQVDSQVTMMFWYRQQPGQSLTLIATANQGSEATYESGFVIDKFPISRPNLTFSTLTVSNMSPEDSSIYLCSVGRDREKETQYFGPGTRLLVL.

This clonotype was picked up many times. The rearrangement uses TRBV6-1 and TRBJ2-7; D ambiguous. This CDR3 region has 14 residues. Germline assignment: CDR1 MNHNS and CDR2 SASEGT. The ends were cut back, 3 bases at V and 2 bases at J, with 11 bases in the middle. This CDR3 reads CASSDSHYPYEQYF. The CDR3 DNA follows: TGTGCCAGCAGTGATTCACACTATCCCTACGAGCAGTACTTC.

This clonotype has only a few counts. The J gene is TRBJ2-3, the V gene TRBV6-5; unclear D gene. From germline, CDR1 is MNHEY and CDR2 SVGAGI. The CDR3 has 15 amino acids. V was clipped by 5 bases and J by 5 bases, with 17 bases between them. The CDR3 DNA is TGTGCCAGCAGTAGCGACGACGCTTCTCTAGATACGCAGTATTTT. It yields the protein CASSSDDASLDTQYF.

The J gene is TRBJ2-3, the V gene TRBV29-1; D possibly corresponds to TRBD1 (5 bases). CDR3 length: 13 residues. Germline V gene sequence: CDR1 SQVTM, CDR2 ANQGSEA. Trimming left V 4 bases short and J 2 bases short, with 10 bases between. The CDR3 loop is CSVVTGVTDTQYF. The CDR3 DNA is TGCAGCGTTGTAACAGGTGTCACAGATACGCAGTATTTT.

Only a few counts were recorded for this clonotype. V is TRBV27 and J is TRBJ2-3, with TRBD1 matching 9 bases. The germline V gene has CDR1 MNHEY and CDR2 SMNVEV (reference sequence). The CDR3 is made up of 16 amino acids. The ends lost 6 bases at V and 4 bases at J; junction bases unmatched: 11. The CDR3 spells CASRLTRTGESDTQYF. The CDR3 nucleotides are TGTGCCAGCAGGCTTACCCGGACAGGGGAATCAGATACGCAGTATTTT.

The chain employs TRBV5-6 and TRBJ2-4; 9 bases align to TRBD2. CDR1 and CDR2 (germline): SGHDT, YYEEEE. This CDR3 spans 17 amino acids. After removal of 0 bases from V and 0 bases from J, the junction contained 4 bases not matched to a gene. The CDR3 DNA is TGTGCCAGCAGCTTGGTGTCTAGCGGGAAAGCCAAAAACATTCAGTACTTC. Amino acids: CASSLVSSGKAKNIQYF. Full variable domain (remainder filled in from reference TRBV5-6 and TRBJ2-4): DAGVTQSPTHLIKTRGQQVTLRCSPKSGHDTVSWYQQALGQGPQFIFQYYEEEERQRGNFPDRFSGHQFPNYSSELNVNALLLGDSALYLCASSLVSSGKAKNIQYFGAGTRLSVL.

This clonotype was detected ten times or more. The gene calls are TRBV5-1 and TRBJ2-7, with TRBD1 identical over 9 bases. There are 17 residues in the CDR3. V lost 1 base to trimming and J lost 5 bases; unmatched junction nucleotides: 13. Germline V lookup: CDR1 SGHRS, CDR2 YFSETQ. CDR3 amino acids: CASSLSGKQGAVNEQYF. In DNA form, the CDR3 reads TGCGCCAGCAGCTTGTCGGGGAAACAGGGGGCGGTCAACGAGCAGTACTTC.

The CDR3 protein is CASSYDGYQETQYF. The CDR3 coding sequence is TGTGCCAGCAGTTACGACGGGTACCAAGAGACCCAGTACTTC. V and J are TRBV5-5 and TRBJ2-5; D not resolved. Germline V gene data show CDR1 as SGHKS and CDR2 as YYEKEE (reference sequence). CDR3 length equals 14 residues. The V and J ends lost 5 bases and 0 bases respectively, with 11 bases between them.

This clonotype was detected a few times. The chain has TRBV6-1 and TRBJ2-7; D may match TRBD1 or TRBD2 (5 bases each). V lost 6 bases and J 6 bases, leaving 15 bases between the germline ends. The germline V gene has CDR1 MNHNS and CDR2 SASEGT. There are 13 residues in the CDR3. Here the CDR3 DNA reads TGTGCCAGCAGAGCGGCAGGGCAGGCCGAGCAGTACTTC. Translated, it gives CASRAAGQAEQYF.

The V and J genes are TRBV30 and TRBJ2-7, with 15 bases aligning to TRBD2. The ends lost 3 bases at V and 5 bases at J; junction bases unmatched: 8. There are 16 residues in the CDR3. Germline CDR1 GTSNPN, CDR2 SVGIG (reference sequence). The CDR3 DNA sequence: TGTGCCTGGAGGGCCGGACTAGCGGGAGGGGCCCACGAGCAGTACTTC. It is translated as CAWRAGLAGGAHEQYF.